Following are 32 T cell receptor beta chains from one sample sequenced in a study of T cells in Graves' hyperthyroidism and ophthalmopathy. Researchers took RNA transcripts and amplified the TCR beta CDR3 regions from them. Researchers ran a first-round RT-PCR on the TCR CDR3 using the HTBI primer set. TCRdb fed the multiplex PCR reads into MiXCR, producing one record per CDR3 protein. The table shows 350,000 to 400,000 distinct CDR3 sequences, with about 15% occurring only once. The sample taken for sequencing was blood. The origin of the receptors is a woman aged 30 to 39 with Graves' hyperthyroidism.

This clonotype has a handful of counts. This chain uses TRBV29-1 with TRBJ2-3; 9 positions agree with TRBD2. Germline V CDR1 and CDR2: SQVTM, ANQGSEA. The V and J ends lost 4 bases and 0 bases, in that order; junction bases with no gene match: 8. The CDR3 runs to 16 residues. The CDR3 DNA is TGCAGCGTTGGAATAGCGGGAGAAATTAGCACAGATACGCAGTATTTT. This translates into CSVGIAGEISTDTQYF.

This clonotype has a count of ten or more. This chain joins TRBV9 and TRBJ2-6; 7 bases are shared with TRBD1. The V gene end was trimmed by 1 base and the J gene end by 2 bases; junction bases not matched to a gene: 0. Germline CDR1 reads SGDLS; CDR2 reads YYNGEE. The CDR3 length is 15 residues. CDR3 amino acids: CASSVQGAGANVLTF. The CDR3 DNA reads TGTGCCAGCAGCGTACAGGGGGCTGGGGCCAACGTCCTGACTTTC.

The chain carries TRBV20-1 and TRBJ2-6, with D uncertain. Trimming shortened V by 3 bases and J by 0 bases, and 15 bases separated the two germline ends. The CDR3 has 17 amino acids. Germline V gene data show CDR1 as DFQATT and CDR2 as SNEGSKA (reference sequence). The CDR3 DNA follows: TGCAGTGCTAGTTTTGGCGGCAGTAGCTCTGGGGCCAACGTCCTGACTTTC. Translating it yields CSASFGGSSSGANVLTF.

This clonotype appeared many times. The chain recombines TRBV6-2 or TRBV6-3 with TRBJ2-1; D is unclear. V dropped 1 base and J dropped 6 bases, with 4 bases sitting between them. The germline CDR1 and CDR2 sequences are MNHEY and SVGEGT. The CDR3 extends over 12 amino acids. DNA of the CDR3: TGTGCCAGCAGTTACTTGGGCAATGAGCAGTTCTTC. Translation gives CASSYLGNEQFF.

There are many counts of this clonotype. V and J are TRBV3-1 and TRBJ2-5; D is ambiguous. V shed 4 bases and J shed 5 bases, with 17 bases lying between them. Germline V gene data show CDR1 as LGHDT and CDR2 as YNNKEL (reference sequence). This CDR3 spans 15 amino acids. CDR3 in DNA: TGTGCCAGCAGCCTTGACGGCGCCTTTTCGGAGACCCAGTACTTC. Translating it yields CASSLDGAFSETQYF.

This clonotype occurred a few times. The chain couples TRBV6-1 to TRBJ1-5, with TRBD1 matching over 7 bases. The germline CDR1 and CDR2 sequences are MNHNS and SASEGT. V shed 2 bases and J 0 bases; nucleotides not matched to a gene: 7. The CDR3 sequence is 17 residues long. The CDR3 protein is CASSEWRDRHSNQPQHF. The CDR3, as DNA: TGTGCCAGCAGTGAATGGCGGGACAGACATAGCAATCAGCCCCAGCATTTT.

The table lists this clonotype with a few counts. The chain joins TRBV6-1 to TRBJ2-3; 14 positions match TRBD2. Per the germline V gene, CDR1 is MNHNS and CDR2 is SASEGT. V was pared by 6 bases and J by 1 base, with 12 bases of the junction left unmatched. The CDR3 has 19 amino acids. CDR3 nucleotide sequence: TGTGCCAGCAGCAAGGCCGGGACTAGCGGGAGCAGGGGCACAGATACGCAGTATTTT. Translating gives CASSKAGTSGSRGTDTQYF.

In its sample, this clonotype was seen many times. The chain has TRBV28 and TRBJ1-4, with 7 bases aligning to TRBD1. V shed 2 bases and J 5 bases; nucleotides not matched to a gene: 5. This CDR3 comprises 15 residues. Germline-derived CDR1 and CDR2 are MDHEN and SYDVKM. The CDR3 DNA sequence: TGTGCCAGCAGTTTAACGGGGACAGCAAATGAAAAACTGTTTTTT. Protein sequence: CASSLTGTANEKLFF.

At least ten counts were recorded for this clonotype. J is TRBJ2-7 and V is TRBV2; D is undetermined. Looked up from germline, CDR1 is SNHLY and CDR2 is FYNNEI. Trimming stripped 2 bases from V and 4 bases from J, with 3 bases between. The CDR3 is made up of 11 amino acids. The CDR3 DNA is TGTGCCAGCAGTGAAATTTACGAGCAGTACTTC. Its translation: CASSEIYEQYF.

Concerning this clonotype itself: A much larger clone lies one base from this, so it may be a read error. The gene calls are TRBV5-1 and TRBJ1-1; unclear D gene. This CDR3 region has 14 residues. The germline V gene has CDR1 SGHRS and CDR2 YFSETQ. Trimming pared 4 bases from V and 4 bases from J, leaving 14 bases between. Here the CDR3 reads CASSDQRLGTEAFF. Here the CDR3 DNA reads TGCGCCAGCAGCGACCAGAGGTTAGGCACTGAAGCTTTCTTT. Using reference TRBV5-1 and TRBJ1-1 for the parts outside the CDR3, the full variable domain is KAGVTQTPRYLIKTRGQQVTLSCSPISGHRSVSWYQQTPGQGLQFLFEYFSETQRNKGNFPGRFSGRQFSNSRSEMNVSTLELGDSALYLCASSDQRLGTEAFFGQGTRLTVV.

The CDR3 nucleotides are TGTGCCAGCAGCTTAGATGGGGGGACACACAATGGCTACACCTTC. Protein product: CASSLDGGTHNGYTF. This chain uses TRBV11-2 with TRBJ1-2, with D perhaps TRBD1 (6 bases). Trimming pared 0 bases from V and 6 bases from J, leaving 14 bases between. The V gene's germline CDR1 is SGHAT and CDR2 FQNNGV. This CDR3 is 15 amino acids long.

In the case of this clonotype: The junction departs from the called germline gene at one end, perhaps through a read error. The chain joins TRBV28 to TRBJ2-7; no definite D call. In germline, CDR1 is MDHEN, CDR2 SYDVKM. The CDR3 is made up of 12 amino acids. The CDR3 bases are TGTGTCAGCAGGTCCAGCTCCTACGAGCAGTACTTC. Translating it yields CVSRSSSYEQYF.

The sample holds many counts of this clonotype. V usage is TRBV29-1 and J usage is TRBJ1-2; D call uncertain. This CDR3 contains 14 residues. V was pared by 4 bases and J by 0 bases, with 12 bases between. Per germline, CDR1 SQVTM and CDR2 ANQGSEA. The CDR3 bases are TGCAGCGTTGTACGGCTAGACTCTAACTATGGCTACACCTTC. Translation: CSVVRLDSNYGYTF.

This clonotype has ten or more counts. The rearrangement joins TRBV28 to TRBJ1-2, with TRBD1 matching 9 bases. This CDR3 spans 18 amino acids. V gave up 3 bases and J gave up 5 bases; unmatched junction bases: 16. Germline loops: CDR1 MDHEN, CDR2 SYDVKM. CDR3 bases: TGTGCCAGCAGTTTCCCGACCCTCCGGGACAGGGAACTTTATGGCTACACCTTC. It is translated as CASSFPTLRDRELYGYTF.

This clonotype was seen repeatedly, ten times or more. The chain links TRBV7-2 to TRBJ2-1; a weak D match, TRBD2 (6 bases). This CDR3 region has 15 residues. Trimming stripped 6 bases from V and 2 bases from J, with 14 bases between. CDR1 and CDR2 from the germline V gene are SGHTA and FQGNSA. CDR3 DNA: TGTGCCAGCAGTACTTATCGGGAGCCCTACAATGAGCAGTTCTTC. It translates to CASSTYREPYNEQFF.

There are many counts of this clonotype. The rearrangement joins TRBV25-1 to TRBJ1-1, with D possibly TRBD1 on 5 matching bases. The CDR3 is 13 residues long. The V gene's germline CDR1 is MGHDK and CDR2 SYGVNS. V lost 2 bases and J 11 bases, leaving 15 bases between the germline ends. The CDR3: CASSEGGIESAFF. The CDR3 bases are TGTGCCAGCAGTGAAGGGGGAATCGAGTCCGCTTTCTTT.

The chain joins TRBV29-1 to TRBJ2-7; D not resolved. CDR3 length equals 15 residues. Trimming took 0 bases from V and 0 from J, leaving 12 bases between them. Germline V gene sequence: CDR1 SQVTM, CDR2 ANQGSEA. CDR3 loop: CSVEEGQRSSYEQYF. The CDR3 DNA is TGCAGCGTTGAAGAAGGGCAGAGGAGCTCCTACGAGCAGTACTTC.

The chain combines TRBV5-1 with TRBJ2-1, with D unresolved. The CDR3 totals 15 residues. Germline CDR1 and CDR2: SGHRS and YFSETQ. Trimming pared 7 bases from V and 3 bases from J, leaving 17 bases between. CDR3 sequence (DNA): TGCGCCAGCTCCTCGCCCGGAATAAACTACAATGAGCAGTTCTTC. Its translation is CASSSPGINYNEQFF.

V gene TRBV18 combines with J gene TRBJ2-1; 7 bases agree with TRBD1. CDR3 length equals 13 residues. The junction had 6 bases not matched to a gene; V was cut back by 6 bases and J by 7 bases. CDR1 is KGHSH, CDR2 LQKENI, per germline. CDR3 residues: CASSPGTENEQFF. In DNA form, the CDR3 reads TGTGCCAGCTCCCCCGGGACAGAGAATGAGCAGTTCTTC.

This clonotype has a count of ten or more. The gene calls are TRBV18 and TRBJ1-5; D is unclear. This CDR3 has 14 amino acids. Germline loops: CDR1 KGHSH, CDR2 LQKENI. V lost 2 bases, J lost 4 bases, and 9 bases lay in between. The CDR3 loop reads CASSPDTRNQPQHF. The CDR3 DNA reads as TGTGCCAGCTCACCAGATACCCGTAATCAGCCCCAGCATTTT.

The CDR3 nucleotides read TGTGCCAGCAGCTCGCCCGACAGGGCGAGGTACACCGGGGAGCTGTTTTTT. Encoded protein: CASSSPDRARYTGELFF. This chain joins TRBV7-9 and TRBJ2-2; TRBD1 matches 7 bases. V gave up 4 bases and J gave up 3 bases; unmatched junction bases: 11. This CDR3 spans 17 amino acids. Germline values: CDR1 SEHNR, CDR2 FQNEAQ (reference sequence).

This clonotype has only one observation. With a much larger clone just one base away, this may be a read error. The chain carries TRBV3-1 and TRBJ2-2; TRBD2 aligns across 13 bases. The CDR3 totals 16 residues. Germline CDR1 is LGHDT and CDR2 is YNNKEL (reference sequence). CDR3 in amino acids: CASSRRLAGGTGELSF. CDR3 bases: TGTGCCAGCAGCCGGCGACTAGCGGGAGGCACCGGGGAGCTGTCTTTT.

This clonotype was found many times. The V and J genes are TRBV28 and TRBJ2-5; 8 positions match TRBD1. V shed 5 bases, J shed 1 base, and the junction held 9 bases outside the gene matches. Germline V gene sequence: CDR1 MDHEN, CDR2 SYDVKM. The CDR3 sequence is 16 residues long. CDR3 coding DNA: TGTGCCAGCAGTCCTCGGACAGGGACGGGCCAAGAGACCCAGTACTTC. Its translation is CASSPRTGTGQETQYF.

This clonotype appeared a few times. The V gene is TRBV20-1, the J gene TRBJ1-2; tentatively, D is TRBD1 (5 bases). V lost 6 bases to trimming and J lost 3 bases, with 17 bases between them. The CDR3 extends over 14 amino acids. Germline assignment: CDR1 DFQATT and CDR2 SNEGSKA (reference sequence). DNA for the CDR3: TGCAGTGCCAAAGAGCGGGGGGATCACTATGGCTACACCTTC. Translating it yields CSAKERGDHYGYTF.

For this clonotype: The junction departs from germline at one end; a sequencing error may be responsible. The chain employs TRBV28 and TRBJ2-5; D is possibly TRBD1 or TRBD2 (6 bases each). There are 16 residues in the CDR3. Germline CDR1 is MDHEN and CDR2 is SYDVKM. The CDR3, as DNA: TGTGCCAGCAGTTTTAGGTTAGCGGACAGACAAGGGACCCAGTACTTC. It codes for CASSFRLADRQGTQYF.

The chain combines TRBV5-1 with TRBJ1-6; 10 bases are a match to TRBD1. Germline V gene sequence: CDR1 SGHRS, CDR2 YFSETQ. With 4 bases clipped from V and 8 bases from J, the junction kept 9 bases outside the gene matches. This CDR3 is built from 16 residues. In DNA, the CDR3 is TGCGCCAGCAGCCTGTCGGGGACAGGGGCGGATTCACCCCTCCACTTT. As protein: CASSLSGTGADSPLHF.

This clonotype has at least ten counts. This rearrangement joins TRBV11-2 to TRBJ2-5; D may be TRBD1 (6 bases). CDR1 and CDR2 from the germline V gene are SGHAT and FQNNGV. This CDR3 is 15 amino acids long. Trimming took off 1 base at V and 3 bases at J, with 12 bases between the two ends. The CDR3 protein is CASSLGVQGKETQYF. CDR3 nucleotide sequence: TGTGCCAGCAGCTTAGGGGTACAGGGAAAAGAGACCCAGTACTTC.

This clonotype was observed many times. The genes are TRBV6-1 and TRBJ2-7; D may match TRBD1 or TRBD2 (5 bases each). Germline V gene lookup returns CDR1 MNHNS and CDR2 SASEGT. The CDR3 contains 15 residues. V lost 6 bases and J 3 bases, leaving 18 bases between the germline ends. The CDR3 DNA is TGTGCCAGCAGCCCATTCCGAGGGGCAGGCTACGAGCAGTACTTC. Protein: CASSPFRGAGYEQYF.

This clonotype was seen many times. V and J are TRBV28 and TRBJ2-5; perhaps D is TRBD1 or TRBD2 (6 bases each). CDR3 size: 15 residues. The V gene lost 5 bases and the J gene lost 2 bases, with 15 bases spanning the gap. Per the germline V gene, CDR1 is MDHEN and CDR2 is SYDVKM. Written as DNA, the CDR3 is TGTGCCAGCAGTCTCGGGCAGGGGAGGCAAGAGACCCAGTACTTC. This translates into CASSLGQGRQETQYF. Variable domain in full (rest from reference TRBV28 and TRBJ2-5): DVKVTQSSRYLVKRTGEKVFLECVQDMDHENMFWYRQDPGLGLRLIYFSYDVKMKEKGDIPEGYSVSREKKERFSLILESASTNQTSMYLCASSLGQGRQETQYFGPGTRLLVL.

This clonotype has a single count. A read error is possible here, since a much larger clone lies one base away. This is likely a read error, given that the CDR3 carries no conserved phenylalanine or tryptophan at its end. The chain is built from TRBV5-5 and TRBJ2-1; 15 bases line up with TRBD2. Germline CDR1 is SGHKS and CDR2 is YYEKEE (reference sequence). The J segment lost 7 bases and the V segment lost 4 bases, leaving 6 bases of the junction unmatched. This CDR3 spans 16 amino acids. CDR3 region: CASSLPGTSGRNEQFL. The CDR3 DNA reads TGTGCCAGCAGCCTACCCGGGACTAGCGGGAGGAATGAGCAGTTCCTC.

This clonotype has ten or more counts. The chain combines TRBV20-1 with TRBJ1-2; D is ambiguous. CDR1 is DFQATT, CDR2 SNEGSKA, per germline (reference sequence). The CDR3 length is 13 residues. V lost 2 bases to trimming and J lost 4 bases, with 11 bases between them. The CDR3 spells CSARNSSGYGYTF. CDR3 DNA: TGCAGTGCTAGAAACTCGTCCGGCTATGGCTACACCTTC.

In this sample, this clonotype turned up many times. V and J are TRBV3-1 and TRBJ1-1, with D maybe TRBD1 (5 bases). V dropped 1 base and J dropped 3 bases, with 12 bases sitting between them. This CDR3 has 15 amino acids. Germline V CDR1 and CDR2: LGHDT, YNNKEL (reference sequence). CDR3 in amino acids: CASSQGVLGDTEAFF. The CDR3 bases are TGTGCCAGCAGCCAAGGGGTCCTGGGGGACACTGAAGCTTTCTTT.